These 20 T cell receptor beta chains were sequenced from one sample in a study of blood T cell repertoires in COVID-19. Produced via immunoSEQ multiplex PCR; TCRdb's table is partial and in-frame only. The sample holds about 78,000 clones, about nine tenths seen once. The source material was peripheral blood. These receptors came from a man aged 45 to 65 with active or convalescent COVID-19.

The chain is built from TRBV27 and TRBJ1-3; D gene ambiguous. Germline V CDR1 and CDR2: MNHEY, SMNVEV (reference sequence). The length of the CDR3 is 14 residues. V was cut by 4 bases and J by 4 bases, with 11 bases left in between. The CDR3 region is CASSSGMGGNTIYF. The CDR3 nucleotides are TGTGCCAGCAGTTCCGGGATGGGAGGAAACACCATATATTTT.

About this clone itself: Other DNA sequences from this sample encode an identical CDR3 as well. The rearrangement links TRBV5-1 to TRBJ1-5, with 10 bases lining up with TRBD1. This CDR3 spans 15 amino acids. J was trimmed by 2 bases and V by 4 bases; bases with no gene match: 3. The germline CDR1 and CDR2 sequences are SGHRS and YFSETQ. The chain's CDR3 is CASSPGQGGNQPQHF. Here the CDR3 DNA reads TGCGCCAGCAGCCCAGGACAGGGGGGCAATCAGCCCCAGCATTTT.

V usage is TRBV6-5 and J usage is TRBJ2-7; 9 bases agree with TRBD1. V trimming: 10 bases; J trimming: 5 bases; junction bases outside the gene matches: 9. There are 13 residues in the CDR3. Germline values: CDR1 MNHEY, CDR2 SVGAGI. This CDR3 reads CATRDRTGDEQYF. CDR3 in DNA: TGTGCCACCAGGGACCGGACAGGGGACGAGCAGTACTTC.

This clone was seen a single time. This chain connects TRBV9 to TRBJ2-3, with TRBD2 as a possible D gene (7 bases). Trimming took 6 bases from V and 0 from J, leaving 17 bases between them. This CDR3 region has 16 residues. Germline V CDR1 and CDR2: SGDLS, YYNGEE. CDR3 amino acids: CASTWGGGASTDTQYF. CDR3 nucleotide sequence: TGTGCCAGCACCTGGGGGGGCGGGGCAAGCACAGATACGCAGTATTTT.

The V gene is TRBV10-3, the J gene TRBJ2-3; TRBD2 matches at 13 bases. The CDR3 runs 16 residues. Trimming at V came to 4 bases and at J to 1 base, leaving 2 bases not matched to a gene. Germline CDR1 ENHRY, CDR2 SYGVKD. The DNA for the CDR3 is TGTGCCATCAGTGGCGGGACTAGCGGGGGCACAGATACGCAGTATTTT. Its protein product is CAISGGTSGGTDTQYF.

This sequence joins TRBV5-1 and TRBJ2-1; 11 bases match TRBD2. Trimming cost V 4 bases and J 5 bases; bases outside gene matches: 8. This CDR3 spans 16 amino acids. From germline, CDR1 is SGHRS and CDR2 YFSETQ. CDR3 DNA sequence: TGCGCCAGCAGCGTTACACTAGCGGGGGTTCACAATGAGCAGTTCTTC. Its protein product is CASSVTLAGVHNEQFF.

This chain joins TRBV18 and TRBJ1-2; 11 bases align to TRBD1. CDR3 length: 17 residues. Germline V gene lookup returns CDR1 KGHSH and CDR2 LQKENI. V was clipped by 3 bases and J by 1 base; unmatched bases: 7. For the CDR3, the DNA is TGTGCCAGCTCACCGGGGACAGGGGGTGACAATAACTATGGCTACACCTTC. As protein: CASSPGTGGDNNYGYTF.

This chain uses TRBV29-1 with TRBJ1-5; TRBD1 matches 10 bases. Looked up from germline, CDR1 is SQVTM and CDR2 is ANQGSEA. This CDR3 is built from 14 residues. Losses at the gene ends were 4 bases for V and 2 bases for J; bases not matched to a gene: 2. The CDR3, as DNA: TGCAGCGTTGGGGGGACAGGGGGCAATCAGCCCCAGCATTTT. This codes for CSVGGTGGNQPQHF.

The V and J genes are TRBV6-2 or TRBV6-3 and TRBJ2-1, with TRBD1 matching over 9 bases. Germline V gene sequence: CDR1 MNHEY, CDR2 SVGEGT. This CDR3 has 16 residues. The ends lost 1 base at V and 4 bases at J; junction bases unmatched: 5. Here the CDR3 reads CASSYYGQGFYNEQFF. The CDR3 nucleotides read TGTGCCAGCAGTTACTACGGACAGGGGTTTTACAATGAGCAGTTCTTC.

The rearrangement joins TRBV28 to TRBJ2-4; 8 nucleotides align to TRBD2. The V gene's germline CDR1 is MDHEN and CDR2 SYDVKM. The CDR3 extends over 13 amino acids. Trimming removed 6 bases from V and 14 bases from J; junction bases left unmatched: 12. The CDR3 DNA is TGTGCCAGCAGCCCCGGGGGGGAGCGCTCCAAGTACTTC. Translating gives CASSPGGERSKYF. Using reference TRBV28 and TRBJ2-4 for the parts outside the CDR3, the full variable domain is DVKVTQSSRYLVKRTGEKVFLECVQDMDHENMFWYRQDPGLGLRLIYFSYDVKMKEKGDIPEGYSVSREKKERFSLILESASTNQTSMYLCASSPGGERSKYFGAGTRLSVL.

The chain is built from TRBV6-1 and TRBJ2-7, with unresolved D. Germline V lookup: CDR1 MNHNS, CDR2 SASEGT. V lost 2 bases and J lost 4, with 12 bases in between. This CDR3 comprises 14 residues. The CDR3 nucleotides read TGTGCCAGCAGTGAATGGGTCACTACGTACGAGCAGTACTTC. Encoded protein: CASSEWVTTYEQYF.

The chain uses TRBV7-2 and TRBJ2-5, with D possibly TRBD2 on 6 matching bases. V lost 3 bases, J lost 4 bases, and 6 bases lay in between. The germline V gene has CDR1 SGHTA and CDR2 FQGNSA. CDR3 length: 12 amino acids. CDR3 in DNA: TGTGCCAGCAGCTTCGGGGGAGAGACCCAGTACTTC. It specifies CASSFGGETQYF.

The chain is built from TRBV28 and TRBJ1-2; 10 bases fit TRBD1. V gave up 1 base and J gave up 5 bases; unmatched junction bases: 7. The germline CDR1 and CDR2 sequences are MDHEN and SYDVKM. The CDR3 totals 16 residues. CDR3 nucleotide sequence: TGTGCCAGCAGTTTATTCTCCGGGACAGGGGTATATGGCTACACCTTC. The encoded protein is CASSLFSGTGVYGYTF.

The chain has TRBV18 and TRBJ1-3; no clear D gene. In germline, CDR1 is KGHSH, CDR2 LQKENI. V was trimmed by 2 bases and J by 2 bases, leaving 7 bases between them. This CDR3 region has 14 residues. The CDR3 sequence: CASSPGGAGNTIYF. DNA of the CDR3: TGTGCCAGCTCACCAGGCGGGGCTGGAAACACCATATATTTT.

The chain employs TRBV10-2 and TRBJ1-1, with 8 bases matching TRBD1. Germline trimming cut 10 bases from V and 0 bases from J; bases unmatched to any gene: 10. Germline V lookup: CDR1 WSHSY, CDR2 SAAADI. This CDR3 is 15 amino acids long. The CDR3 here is CATGGSRGLNTEAFF. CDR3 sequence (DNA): TGCGCCACAGGGGGCTCTCGAGGATTGAACACTGAAGCTTTCTTT.

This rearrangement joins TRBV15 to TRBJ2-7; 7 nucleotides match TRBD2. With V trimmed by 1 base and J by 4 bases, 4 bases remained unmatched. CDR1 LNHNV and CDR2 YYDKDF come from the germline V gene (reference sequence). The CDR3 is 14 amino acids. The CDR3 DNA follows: TGTGCCACCAGCAGAGTTGGTAGCGGGTACGAGCAGTACTTC. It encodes CATSRVGSGYEQYF. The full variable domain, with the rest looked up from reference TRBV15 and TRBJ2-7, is DAMVIQNPRYQVTQFGKPVTLSCSQTLNHNVMYWYQQKSSQAPKLLFHYYDKDFNNEADTPDNFQSRRPNTSFCFLDIRSPGLGDTAMYLCATSRVGSGYEQYFGPGTRLTVT.

The CDR3: CASSGRLTGPQETQYF. CDR3 DNA: TGTGCCAGCAGTGGGCGTCTGACAGGACCCCAAGAGACCCAGTACTTC. The chain joins TRBV6-1 to TRBJ2-5, with D perhaps matching TRBD1 (6 bases). The CDR3 contains 16 residues. The ends were cut back, 4 bases at V and 1 base at J, with 16 bases in the middle. Germline CDR1 is MNHNS and CDR2 is SASEGT.

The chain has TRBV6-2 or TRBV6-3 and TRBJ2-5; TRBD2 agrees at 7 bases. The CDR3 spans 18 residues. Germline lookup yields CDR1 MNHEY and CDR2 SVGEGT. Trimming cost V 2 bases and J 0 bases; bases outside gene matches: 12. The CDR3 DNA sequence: TGTGCCAGCAGTTACCGGCTGGGCGGGGGTGCGTACCAAGAGACCCAGTACTTC. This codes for CASSYRLGGGAYQETQYF.

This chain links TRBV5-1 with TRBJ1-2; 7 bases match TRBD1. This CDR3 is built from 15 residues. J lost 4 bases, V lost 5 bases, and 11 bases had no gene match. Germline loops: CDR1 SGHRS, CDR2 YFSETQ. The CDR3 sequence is CASRGGQGELYGYTF. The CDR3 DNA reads TGCGCCAGCAGAGGTGGGCAGGGGGAACTCTATGGCTACACCTTC. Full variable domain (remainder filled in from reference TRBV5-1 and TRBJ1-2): KAGVTQTPRYLIKTRGQQVTLSCSPISGHRSVSWYQQTPGQGLQFLFEYFSETQRNKGNFPGRFSGRQFSNSRSEMNVSTLELGDSALYLCASRGGQGELYGYTFGSGTRLTVV.

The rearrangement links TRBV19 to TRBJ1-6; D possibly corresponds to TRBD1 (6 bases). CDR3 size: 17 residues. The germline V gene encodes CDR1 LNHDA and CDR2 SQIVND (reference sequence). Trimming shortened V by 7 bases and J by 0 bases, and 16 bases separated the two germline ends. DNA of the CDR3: TGTGCCAGTACTCCGGAGGGGGGGATCTCCTATAATTCACCCCTCCACTTT. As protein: CASTPEGGISYNSPLHF.